This TCR beta chain stems from a study of T-cell memory formation after mild COVID-19. General study results and limits: Among contracting clones, CD4+ were mainly CM/EM and CD8+ enriched in EMRA. Memory from before infection featured some responding clones, which suggests cross-reactive memory joined.

A few counts support this clonotype. What it recognizes is unknown. The TCR alpha and TCR beta cDNA libraries, bearing sample barcodes and UMIs, were generated by 5'RACE using constant-segment primers. One entry per CDR3 protein, called by TCRdb with MiXCR from the 5' RACE reads. The repertoire has 470,000 or so distinct CDR3 sequences, roughly 20% of them found once; the top ten carry around 8%. CDR1 is SGHKS and CDR2 is YYEKEE in the germline V gene (reference sequence). The V gene lost 2 bases and the J gene lost 6 bases, with 14 bases spanning the gap. The CDR3 is 14 amino acids. The chain carries TRBV5-5 and TRBJ1-2, with no clear D. The source of this sequence is an adult woman who had mild COVID-19 (a few samples of this study predate the infection). Cell type and time point are not known. Specimen: PBMCs or a T cell subset sorted from them (not recorded which). The CDR3 spells CASSLVMEGHGYTF. The CDR3 nucleotides read TGTGCCAGCAGCTTAGTTATGGAGGGCCATGGCTACACCTTC. The variable domain in full, completed from reference TRBV5-5 and TRBJ1-2, reads DAGVTQSPTHLIKTRGQQVTLRCSPISGHKSVSWYQQVLGQGPQFIFQYYEKEERGRGNFPDRFSARQFPNYSSELNVNALLLGDSALYLCASSLVMEGHGYTFGSGTRLTVV.